This TCR beta chain is drawn from a study of blood T cell repertoires in COVID-19. Looking at the study overall: Collection of acute and convalescent COVID-19 samples took place in the United States, Italy and Spain.

Patients from Seattle were sampled longitudinally, starting during active infection. Germline CDR1 and CDR2: LNHDA and SQIVND (reference sequence). V lost 5 bases, J lost 0 bases, and 10 bases lay in between. CDR3 length: 14 amino acids. As handled by the study authors: Using reference gene primer amplification, nucleated cell counts were estimated. TCRdb keeps only in-frame clones here, not all; method: immunoSEQ multiplex PCR. That table supplies the V and J calls and clone size; D and trimming were determined from the DNA. The sample lists around 200,000 clones; around 79% were seen once. The chain has TRBV19 and TRBJ1-1; D uncertain. The sample comprised peripheral blood. The receptor was derived from a middle-aged woman with COVID-19, enrolled during active disease. Here the CDR3 DNA reads TGTGCCAGTAGTGGCAGTTACATGAACACTGAAGCTTTCTTT. It encodes CASSGSYMNTEAFF.